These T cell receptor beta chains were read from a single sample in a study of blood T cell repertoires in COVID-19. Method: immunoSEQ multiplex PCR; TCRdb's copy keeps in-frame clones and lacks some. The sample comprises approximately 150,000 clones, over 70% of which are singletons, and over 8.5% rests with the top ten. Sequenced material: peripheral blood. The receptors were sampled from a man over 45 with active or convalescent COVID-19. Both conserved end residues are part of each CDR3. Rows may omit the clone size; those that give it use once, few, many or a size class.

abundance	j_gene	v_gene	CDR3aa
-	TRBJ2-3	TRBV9	CASSERGSSGRAGTDTQYF
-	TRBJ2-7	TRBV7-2	CASSRGRGSYEQYF
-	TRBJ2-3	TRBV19	CASRVGLADTDTQYF
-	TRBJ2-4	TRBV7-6	CASSPHPLVVKNIQYF
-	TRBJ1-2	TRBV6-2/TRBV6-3	CASSSPRGENYGYTF
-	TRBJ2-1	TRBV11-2	CASSLRGASGSRDNEQFF
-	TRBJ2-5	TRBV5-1	CASWGLEEETQYF
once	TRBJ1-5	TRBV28	CASTHRQGKGNQPQHF
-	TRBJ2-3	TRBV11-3	CASSLGQTSTDTQYF
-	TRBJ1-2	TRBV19	CASSRRGGSEGYTF
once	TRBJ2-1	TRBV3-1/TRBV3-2	CASSPWTGYNEQFF
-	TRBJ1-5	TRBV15	CATSSYRGNQPQHF
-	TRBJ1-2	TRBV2	CASSWGDYGYTF
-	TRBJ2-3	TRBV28	CASSLPAGGRLADTQYF
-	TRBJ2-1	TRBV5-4	CASSGFGAGVPLSSYNEQFF
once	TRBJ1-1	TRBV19	CASSIGGRGTEAFF
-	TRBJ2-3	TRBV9	CASSVEVGGTDTQYF
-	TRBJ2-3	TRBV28	CASHPPRGTDTQYF
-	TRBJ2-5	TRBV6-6	CASSYRGGRETQYF
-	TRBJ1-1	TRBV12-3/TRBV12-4	CASSLGQGSEAFF
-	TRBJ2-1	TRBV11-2	CASSLERSILFF
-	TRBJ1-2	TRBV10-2	CASSSQGNYGYTF
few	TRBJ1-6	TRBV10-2	CASSEWTGNSPLHF
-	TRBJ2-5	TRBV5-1	CASSPGLAGGHGQETQYF